The 23 T cell receptor beta chains in this list originate from one sample, sequenced in a study of shared clonotypes between healthy human individuals (dated by TCRdb to 2018 to 2020). The library was produced with the immunoSEQ multiplex PCR assay. Here the immuneACCESS table is served through TCRdb, limited to in-frame sequences with V and J called. Missing clones are a known gap in these copies; in checked studies unresolved V genes cover under half, and the rest lacks a known reason. For this sample there are hundreds of thousands of clones; less than 85% appear just once. Roughly 1.7% of the sample belongs to the ten largest clones. The sample consisted of memory CD4+ T cells sorted from blood. Explained via the paper, the cell subset or site label denotes: CD45RA-negative fraction. These receptors came from a woman aged 25 to 39 in good health.

The chain combines TRBV5-6 with TRBJ2-5; D is perhaps TRBD2 (5 bases). The germline V and J ends were trimmed by 2 bases and 7 bases, with 12 bases remaining between them. CDR1 and CDR2 from the germline V gene are SGHDT and YYEEEE. This CDR3 spans 13 amino acids. The CDR3 DNA reads as TGTGCCAGCAGCTTCTCGGGAAGCGGGACCCAGTACTTC. Amino acids: CASSFSGSGTQYF. Variable domain in full (rest from reference TRBV5-6 and TRBJ2-5): DAGVTQSPTHLIKTRGQQVTLRCSPKSGHDTVSWYQQALGQGPQFIFQYYEEEERQRGNFPDRFSGHQFPNYSSELNVNALLLGDSALYLCASSFSGSGTQYFGPGTRLLVL.

This chain connects TRBV5-6 to TRBJ2-3, with unresolved D. The germline V gene has CDR1 SGHDT and CDR2 YYEEEE. The ends were cut back, 0 bases at V and 4 bases at J, with 12 bases in the middle. This CDR3 comprises 15 residues. DNA of the CDR3: TGTGCCAGCAGCTTGGCCCGCTTTGGCTCAGATACGCAGTATTTT. Amino acids: CASSLARFGSDTQYF.

The rearrangement uses TRBV29-1 and TRBJ2-1; the match to TRBD2 covers 11 bases. V lost 2 bases, J lost 3 bases, and 6 bases stayed unmatched. Per the germline V gene, CDR1 is SQVTM and CDR2 is ANQGSEA. The CDR3 length is 16 residues. The chain's CDR3 is CSVERPGLAVYNEQFF. The CDR3, as DNA: TGCAGCGTTGAACGACCGGGACTAGCGGTCTACAATGAGCAGTTCTTC.

The J gene is TRBJ2-2, the V gene TRBV27; TRBD2 aligns across 15 bases. There are 17 residues in the CDR3. The J segment lost 4 bases and the V segment lost 4 bases, leaving 4 bases of the junction unmatched. Germline V CDR1 and CDR2: MNHEY, SMNVEV (reference sequence). CDR3 amino acids: CASSSWTSGRVTGELFF. The CDR3 bases are TGTGCCAGCAGTTCATGGACTAGCGGGAGGGTCACCGGGGAGCTGTTTTTT.

The J gene is TRBJ2-3, the V gene TRBV7-8; D call uncertain. This CDR3 contains 11 residues. Germline V gives CDR1 SGHVS, CDR2 FQNEAQ. Trimming left V 5 bases short and J 8 bases short, with 8 bases between. CDR3 loop: CASSIIGTQYF. The DNA of the CDR3 is TGTGCCAGCAGCATCATTGGTACGCAGTATTTT.

The V call is TRBV2, the J call TRBJ1-2; 8 bases match TRBD1. The length of the CDR3 is 14 residues. Germline loops: CDR1 SNHLY, CDR2 FYNNEI. With 2 bases clipped from V and 4 bases from J, the junction kept 3 bases outside the gene matches. CDR3 bases: TGTGCCAGCAGTGAACAGGGGGCGGTCTATGGCTACACCTTC. This codes for CASSEQGAVYGYTF.

The V call is TRBV9, the J call TRBJ2-2; TRBD2 might be the D (6 bases). The CDR3 is made up of 16 amino acids. Per the germline V gene, CDR1 is SGDLS and CDR2 is YYNGEE. The ends were cut back, 2 bases at V and 6 bases at J, with 17 bases in the middle. CDR3 nucleotide sequence: TGTGCCAGCAGCGTTGTCGTGGGAGGAGGCCCCGGGGAGCTGTTTTTT. Amino acids: CASSVVVGGGPGELFF.

This clone was observed at least ten times. Other DNA variants within this sample encode the same CDR3. The gene calls are TRBV5-1 and TRBJ2-1, with 10 bases identical to TRBD2. This CDR3 has 15 amino acids. J gave up 3 bases and V 4 bases, and 4 bases lay outside the gene matches. Germline values: CDR1 SGHRS, CDR2 YFSETQ. CDR3 amino acids: CASSVSSGSYNEQFF. The DNA for the CDR3 is TGCGCCAGCAGCGTCTCTAGCGGGAGCTACAATGAGCAGTTCTTC.

J is TRBJ2-3 and V is TRBV25-1; D is perhaps TRBD2 (6 bases). CDR3 size: 15 residues. Germline V gene lookup returns CDR1 MGHDK and CDR2 SYGVNS. Trimming stripped 5 bases from V and 1 base from J, with 13 bases between. The CDR3 loop is CASSPGEAGTDTQYF. The DNA of the CDR3 is TGTGCCAGCAGTCCCGGGGAGGCTGGCACAGATACGCAGTATTTT.

The rearrangement links TRBV29-1 to TRBJ2-1; perhaps TRBD2 as D (6 bases). Germline lookup yields CDR1 SQVTM and CDR2 ANQGSEA. Trimming stripped 5 bases from V and 9 bases from J, with 20 bases between. The CDR3 length is 14 residues. The CDR3 DNA is TGCAGCGTTTCTGTGCTAGCGCTTAGGGGTGAGCAGTTCTTC. Translating gives CSVSVLALRGEQFF.

This rearrangement joins TRBV11-1 to TRBJ2-7, with TRBD1 matching over 7 bases. V dropped 4 bases and J dropped 2; count of bases not matched to a gene: 8. Germline V CDR1 and CDR2: SGHAT, FQDESV (reference sequence). The CDR3 runs to 15 residues. CDR3: CASSSPGQGAYEQYF. The CDR3 DNA reads as TGTGCCAGCAGCTCGCCGGGGCAGGGGGCCTACGAGCAGTACTTC.

V usage is TRBV27 and J usage is TRBJ2-7; D gene ambiguous. The V gene's germline CDR1 is MNHEY and CDR2 SMNVEV (reference sequence). Trimming shortened V by 1 base and J by 7 bases, and 8 bases separated the two germline ends. The CDR3 runs 12 residues. The CDR3 region is CASSLFPGEQYF. CDR3 bases: TGTGCCAGCAGTTTATTTCCCGGAGAGCAGTACTTC.

The chain links TRBV19 to TRBJ2-5; 8 bases are shared with TRBD1. V lost 6 bases, J lost 3 bases, and 6 bases stayed unmatched. The CDR3 length is 14 residues. Germline V lookup: CDR1 LNHDA, CDR2 SQIVND (reference sequence). The CDR3 spells CASRSRDRKETQYF. The CDR3 nucleotides read TGTGCCAGTAGATCCCGGGACAGGAAAGAGACCCAGTACTTC.

The chain has TRBV6-6 and TRBJ2-7; 8 bases agree with TRBD2. Trimming cost V 2 bases and J 5 bases; bases outside gene matches: 11. Germline assignment: CDR1 MNHNY and CDR2 SVGAGI (reference sequence). The CDR3 totals 16 residues. The DNA of the CDR3 is TGTGCCAGCAGTTACGGGCTAGCGGGTCTCTGGAACGAGCAGTACTTC. It yields the protein CASSYGLAGLWNEQYF.

The chain employs TRBV4-2 and TRBJ1-5; TRBD1 agrees at 8 bases. V lost 1 base, J lost 5 bases, and 4 bases stayed unmatched. CDR3 size: 15 residues. CDR1 and CDR2 from the germline V gene are LGHNA and YNFKEQ. CDR3 nucleotide sequence: TGTGCCAGCAGCCAAGGTGGGACAGGAGATCAGCCCCAGCATTTT. This translates into CASSQGGTGDQPQHF.

The V and J genes are TRBV6-5 and TRBJ2-5; D unresolved. The last part of the DNA fits TRBJ2-7 better; the J call may be wrong. The germline CDR1 and CDR2 sequences are MNHEY and SVGAGI. The CDR3 runs 14 residues. CDR3 coding DNA: TGTGCCAGCAGTTACCAGCGCGGATCCTACGAGCAGTACTTC. Residues: CASSYQRGSYEQYF.

J is TRBJ2-5 and V is TRBV7-7; D is possibly TRBD1 or TRBD2 (5 bases each). Trimming removed 4 bases at V and 2 bases at J, with 14 bases between. CDR1 SSHAT and CDR2 FNYEAQ come from the germline V gene (reference sequence). The CDR3 runs 15 residues. The CDR3 loop reads CASSYTGTPQETQYF. The DNA of the CDR3 is TGTGCCAGCAGCTACACCGGGACGCCACAAGAGACCCAGTACTTC.

The chain carries TRBV9 and TRBJ1-2; TRBD1 aligns across 8 bases. Trimming removed 2 bases from V and 2 bases from J; junction bases left unmatched: 8. The germline V gene has CDR1 SGDLS and CDR2 YYNGEE. The CDR3 runs to 16 residues. The CDR3 nucleotides are TGTGCCAGCAGCGTGGGGACAGGTTTTTTCAACTATGGCTACACCTTC. Encoded protein: CASSVGTGFFNYGYTF. Complete variable domain (other parts from reference TRBV9 and TRBJ1-2): DSGVTQTPKHLITATGQRVTLRCSPRSGDLSVYWYQQSLDQGLQFLIQYYNGEERAKGNILERFSAQQFPDLHSELNLSSLELGDSALYFCASSVGTGFFNYGYTFGSGTRLTVV.

This chain joins TRBV10-3 and TRBJ2-7; the match to TRBD1 covers 8 bases. The CDR3 runs to 15 residues. In germline, CDR1 is ENHRY, CDR2 SYGVKD. V dropped 3 bases and J dropped 7; count of bases not matched to a gene: 11. CDR3 sequence (DNA): TGTGCCATCAGTGAAGGGGACAGGTCTAGGGGGGAGCAGTACTTC. It yields the protein CAISEGDRSRGEQYF.

The chain recombines TRBV7-9 with TRBJ2-3, with 9 bases matching TRBD2. V was pared by 5 bases and J by 2 bases, with 8 bases of the junction left unmatched. The CDR3 sequence is 16 residues long. In germline, CDR1 is SEHNR, CDR2 FQNEAQ (reference sequence). The CDR3: CASSRGVAGVTDTQYF. For the CDR3, the DNA is TGTGCCAGCAGCCGGGGGGTAGCGGGAGTCACAGATACGCAGTATTTT. Based on the CDR3 plus reference TRBV7-9 and TRBJ2-3, the full variable domain is DTGVSQNPRHKITKRGQNVTFRCDPISEHNRLYWYRQTLGQGPEFLTYFQNEAQLEKSRLLSDRFSAERPKGSFSTLEIQRTEQGDSAMYLCASSRGVAGVTDTQYFGPGTRLTVL.

The chain recombines TRBV6-5 with TRBJ2-1; TRBD1 or TRBD2 may be the D gene (5 bases each). Per the germline V gene, CDR1 is MNHEY and CDR2 is SVGAGI. Trimming stripped 5 bases from V and 5 bases from J, with 10 bases between. The CDR3 runs to 13 residues. The CDR3 region has the DNA TGTGCCAGCAGTAAGGGACGTCACAATGAGCAGTTCTTC. Translating gives CASSKGRHNEQFF.

This clone was observed a handful of times. The chain employs TRBV15 and TRBJ2-1; D possibly corresponds to TRBD2 (6 bases). This CDR3 has 13 residues. The germline gives CDR1 LNHNV, CDR2 YYDKDF (reference sequence). Trimming removed 6 bases at V and 8 bases at J, with 14 bases between. In DNA form, the CDR3 reads TGTGCCACCAGGCCCACTAGCATCCATGAGCAGTTCTTC. This translates into CATRPTSIHEQFF.

This clone was recorded at least ten times. CDR3 nucleotides: TGCGCCAGCAGCTTAGCCAGGGGAAAGGACGAGCAGTACTTC. Translation gives CASSLARGKDEQYF. The chain links TRBV5-1 to TRBJ2-7, with D maybe TRBD1 (6 bases). The ends were cut back, 2 bases at V and 5 bases at J, with 14 bases in the middle. This CDR3 contains 14 residues. CDR1 and CDR2 from the germline V gene are SGHRS and YFSETQ.